This TCR beta chain is drawn from a study of shared clonotypes between healthy human individuals. The study, taken as a whole, reports: For naive CD4 cells, around 5% of clonotypes were shared across a few donors.

Investigators spread the genomic DNA of each subset evenly over several immunoSEQ plates. This table comes from immunoSEQ multiplex PCR, and its TCRdb copy is limited to in-frame clones, with some not included. The sample holds roughly 2.5 million clones; roughly 92% are singletons and the top ten take around 0.14%. This CDR3 is 11 amino acids long. Trimming pared 3 bases from V and 3 bases from J, leaving 5 bases between. The V gene's germline CDR1 is DFQATT and CDR2 SNEGSKA (reference sequence). To note about this clone: Its cognate antigen is unknown. The identical CDR3 is also encoded by other nucleotide sequences in the sample.

Sequencing was done on a sample of naive CD4+ T cells sorted from blood. Subset described: CD45RA+ positively selected. The chain couples TRBV20-1 to TRBJ1-2, with a weak D call TRBD1 (5 bases). This clonotype was sampled from a man younger than 30 in good health. CDR3 sequence (DNA): TGCAGTGCTAGCAGGGACTATGGCTACACCTTC. Translated: CSASRDYGYTF.